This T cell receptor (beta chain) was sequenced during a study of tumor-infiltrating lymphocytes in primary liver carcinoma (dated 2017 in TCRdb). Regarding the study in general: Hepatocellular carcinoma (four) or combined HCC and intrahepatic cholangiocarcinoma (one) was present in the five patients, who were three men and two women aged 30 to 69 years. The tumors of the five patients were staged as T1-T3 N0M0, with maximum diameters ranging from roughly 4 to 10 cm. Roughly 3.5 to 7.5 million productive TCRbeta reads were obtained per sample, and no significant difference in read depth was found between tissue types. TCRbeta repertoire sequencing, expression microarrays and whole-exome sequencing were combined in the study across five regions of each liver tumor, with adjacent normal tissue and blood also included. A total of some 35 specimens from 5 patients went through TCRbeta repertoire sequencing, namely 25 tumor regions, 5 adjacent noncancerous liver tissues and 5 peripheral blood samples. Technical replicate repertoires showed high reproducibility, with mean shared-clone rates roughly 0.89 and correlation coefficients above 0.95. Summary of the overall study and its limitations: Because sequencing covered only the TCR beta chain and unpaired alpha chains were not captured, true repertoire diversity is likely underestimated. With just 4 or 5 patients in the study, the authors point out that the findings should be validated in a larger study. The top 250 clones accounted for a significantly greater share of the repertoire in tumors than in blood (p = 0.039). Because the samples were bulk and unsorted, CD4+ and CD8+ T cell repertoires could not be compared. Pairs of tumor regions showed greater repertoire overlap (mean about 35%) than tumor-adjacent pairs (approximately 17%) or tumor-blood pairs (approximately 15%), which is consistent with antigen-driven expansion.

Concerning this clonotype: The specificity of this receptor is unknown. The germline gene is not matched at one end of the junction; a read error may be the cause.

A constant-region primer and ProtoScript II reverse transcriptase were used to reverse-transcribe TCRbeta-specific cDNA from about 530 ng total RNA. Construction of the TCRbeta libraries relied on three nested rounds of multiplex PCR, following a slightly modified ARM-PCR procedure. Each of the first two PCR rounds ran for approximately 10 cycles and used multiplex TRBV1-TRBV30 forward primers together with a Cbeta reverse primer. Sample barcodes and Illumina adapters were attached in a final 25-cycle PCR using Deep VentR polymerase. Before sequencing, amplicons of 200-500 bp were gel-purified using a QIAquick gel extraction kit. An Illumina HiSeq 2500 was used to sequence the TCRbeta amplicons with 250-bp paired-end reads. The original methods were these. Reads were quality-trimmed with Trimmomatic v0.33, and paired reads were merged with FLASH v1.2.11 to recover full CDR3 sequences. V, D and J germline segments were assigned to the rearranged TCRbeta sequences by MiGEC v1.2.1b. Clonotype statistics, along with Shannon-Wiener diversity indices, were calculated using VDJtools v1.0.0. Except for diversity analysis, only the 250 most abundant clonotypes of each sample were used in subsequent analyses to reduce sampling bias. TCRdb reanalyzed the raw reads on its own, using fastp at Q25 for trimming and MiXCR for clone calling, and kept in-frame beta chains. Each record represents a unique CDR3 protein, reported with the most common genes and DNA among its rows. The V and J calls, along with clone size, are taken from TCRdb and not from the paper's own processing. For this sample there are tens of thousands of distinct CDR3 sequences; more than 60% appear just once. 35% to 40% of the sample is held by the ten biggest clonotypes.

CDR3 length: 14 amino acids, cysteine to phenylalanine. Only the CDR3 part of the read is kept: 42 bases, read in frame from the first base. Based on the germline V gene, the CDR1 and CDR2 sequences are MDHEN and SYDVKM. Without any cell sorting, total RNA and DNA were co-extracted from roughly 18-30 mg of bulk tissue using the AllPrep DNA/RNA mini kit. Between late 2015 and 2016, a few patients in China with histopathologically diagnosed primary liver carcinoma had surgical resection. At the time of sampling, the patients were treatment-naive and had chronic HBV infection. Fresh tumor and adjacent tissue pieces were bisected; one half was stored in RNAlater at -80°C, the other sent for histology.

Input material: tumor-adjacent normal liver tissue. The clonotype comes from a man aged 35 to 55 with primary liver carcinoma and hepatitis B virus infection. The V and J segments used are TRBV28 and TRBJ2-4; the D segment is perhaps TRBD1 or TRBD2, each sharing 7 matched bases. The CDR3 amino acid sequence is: CDSRGGPAKNTQYF. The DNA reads TGTGACAGCAGGGGGGGGCCAGCCAAAAACACTCAGTACTTC.